This TCR beta chain was sequenced for a study of multiple sclerosis patients with progressive multifocal leukoencephalopathy. Regarding the study as a whole: In most PML patients, TRB repertoires appeared less diverse by entropy. PML-onset expanded TRB clones were detectable before and during natalizumab therapy.

The survey-level immunoSEQ assay was used. Profiling relied on immunoSEQ multiplex PCR, and the TCRdb table lists in-frame clones only, not all of them. Of about 30,000 clones listed, roughly 85% are singletons. Noted time point: time of PML onset. In the case of this clone: Its target is unknown.

Germline CDR1 is SNHLY and CDR2 is FYNNEI. Trimming took off 6 bases at V and 0 bases at J, with 20 bases between the two ends. This CDR3 is built from 17 residues. The material sequenced was PBMCs, taken from a patient treated with natalizumab. The chain uses TRBV2 and TRBJ1-1; D is unresolved. This clonotype was sampled from a woman in her twenties or thirties with progressive multifocal leukoencephalopathy. CDR3 in DNA: TGTGCCAGCAGCGGGCGGAAAATGGAGACAATGAACACTGAAGCTTTCTTT. This sequence encodes CASSGRKMETMNTEAFF.